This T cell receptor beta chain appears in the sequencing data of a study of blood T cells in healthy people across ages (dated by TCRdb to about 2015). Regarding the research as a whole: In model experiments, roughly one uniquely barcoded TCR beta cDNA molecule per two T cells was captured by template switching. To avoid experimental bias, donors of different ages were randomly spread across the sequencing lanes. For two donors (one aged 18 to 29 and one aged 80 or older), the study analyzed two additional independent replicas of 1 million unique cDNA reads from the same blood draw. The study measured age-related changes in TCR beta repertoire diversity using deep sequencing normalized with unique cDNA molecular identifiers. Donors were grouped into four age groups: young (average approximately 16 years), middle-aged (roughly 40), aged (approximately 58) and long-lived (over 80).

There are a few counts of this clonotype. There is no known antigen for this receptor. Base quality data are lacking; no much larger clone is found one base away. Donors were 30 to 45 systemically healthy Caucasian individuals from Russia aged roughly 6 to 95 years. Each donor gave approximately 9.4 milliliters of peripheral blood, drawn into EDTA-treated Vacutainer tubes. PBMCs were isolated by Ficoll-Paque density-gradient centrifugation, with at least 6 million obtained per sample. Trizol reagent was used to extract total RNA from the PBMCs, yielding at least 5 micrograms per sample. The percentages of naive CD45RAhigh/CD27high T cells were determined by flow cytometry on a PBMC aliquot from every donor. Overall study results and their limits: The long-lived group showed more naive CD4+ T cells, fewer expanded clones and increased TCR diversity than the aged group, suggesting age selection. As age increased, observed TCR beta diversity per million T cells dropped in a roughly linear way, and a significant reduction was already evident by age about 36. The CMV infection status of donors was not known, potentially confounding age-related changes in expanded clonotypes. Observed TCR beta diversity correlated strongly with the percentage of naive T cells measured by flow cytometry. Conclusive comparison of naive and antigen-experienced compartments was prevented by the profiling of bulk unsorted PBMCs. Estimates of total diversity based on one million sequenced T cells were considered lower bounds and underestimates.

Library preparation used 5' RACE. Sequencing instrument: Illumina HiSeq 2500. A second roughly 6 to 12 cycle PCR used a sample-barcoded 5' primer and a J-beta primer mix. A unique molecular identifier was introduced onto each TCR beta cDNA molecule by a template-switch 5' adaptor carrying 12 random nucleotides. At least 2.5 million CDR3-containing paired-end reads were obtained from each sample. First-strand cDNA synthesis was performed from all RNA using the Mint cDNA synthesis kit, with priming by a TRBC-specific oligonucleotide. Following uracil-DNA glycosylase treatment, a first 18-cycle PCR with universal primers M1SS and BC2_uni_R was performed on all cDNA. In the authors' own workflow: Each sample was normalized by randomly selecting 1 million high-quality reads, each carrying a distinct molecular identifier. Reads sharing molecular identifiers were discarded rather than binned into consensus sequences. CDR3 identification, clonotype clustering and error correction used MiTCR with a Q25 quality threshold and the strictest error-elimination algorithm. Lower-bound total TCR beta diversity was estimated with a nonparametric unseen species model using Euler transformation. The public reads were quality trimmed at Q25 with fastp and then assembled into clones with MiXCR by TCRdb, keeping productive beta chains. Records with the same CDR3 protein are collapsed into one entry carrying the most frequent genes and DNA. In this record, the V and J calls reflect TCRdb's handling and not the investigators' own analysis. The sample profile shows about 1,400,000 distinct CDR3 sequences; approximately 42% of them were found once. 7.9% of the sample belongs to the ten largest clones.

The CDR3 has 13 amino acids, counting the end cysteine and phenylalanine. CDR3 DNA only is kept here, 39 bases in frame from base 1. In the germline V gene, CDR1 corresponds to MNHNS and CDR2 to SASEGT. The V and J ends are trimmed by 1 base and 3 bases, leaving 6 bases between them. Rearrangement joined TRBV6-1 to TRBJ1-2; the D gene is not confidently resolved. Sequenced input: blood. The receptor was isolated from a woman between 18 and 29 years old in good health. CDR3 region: CASSEVGYYGYTF. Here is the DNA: TGTGCCAGCAGTGAAGTGGGGTACTATGGCTACACCTTC.